Below, 5 T cell receptor beta chains from the same sample are listed, as sequenced in a study of shared clonotypes between healthy human individuals. Generated by immunoSEQ multiplex PCR, the TCRdb table keeps only in-frame clones and is missing some. In the table there are 2 million or so clones, approximately 94% of which are singletons. Naive CD8 cells were CD45RO-negative, positively selected for CCR7, excluding terminally differentiated effector memory CD45RA+ cells. Sequences were obtained from naive CD8+ T cells sorted from blood. Receptors originate from a man younger than 30 in good health.

This chain links TRBV18 with TRBJ2-3; D unclear. V was cut by 2 bases and J by 0 bases, with 21 bases left in between. Germline V gene sequence: CDR1 KGHSH, CDR2 LQKENI. The CDR3 runs 19 residues. CDR3 sequence (DNA): TGTGCCAGCTCACCATCCAGTGATTTAAACGGATTTAGCACAGATACGCAGTATTTT. Amino acid sequence: CASSPSSDLNGFSTDTQYF.

The genes are TRBV5-6 and TRBJ1-1, with 7 bases lining up with TRBD1. V lost 5 bases to trimming and J lost 1 base; unmatched junction nucleotides: 8. The CDR3 runs 15 residues. Germline loops: CDR1 SGHDT, CDR2 YYEEEE. CDR3 amino acids: CASRGDSTSNTEAFF. CDR3 DNA sequence: TGTGCCAGCAGGGGGGACAGCACCTCGAACACTGAAGCTTTCTTT.

This clone was recorded once. This rearrangement joins TRBV2 to TRBJ1-4; 7 nucleotides line up with TRBD1. Per germline, CDR1 SNHLY and CDR2 FYNNEI. J gave up 7 bases and V 2 bases, and 7 bases lay outside the gene matches. The CDR3 is 15 amino acids. In DNA form, the CDR3 reads TGTGCCAGCAGTGAACGCGGGCAGGGGGTTGAAAAACTGTTTTTT. This sequence encodes CASSERGQGVEKLFF.

The chain combines TRBV2 with TRBJ2-3; 9 nucleotides line up with TRBD2. This CDR3 region has 16 residues. CDR1 is SNHLY and CDR2 is FYNNEI in the germline V gene. V lost 3 bases and J lost 6; bases outside the gene matches: 10. CDR3 protein: CASSESSSGRSDTQYF. CDR3 DNA: TGTGCCAGCAGTGAGAGTAGTAGCGGGAGATCGGATACGCAGTATTTT.

On this clone: In the same sample, other DNA sequences code for this CDR3. The chain joins TRBV20-1 to TRBJ2-5; D remains unclear. The CDR3 is 10 amino acids. The germline V gene encodes CDR1 DFQATT and CDR2 SNEGSKA (reference sequence). Trimming removed 6 bases at V and 2 bases at J, with 4 bases between. CDR3 sequence: CSAGQETQYF. The CDR3 nucleotides are TGCAGTGCCGGTCAAGAGACCCAGTACTTC.